Listed below are T cell receptor beta chains from one sample, sequenced in a study of cytomegalovirus exposure and HLA in healthy donors. Profiled with immunoSEQ multiplex PCR; TCRdb holds only in-frame clones, not every one. The data hold 150,000 to 200,000 clones, with around 62% observed a single time. Sequencing was carried out using PBMCs. All receptors come from a middle-aged man in good health and CMV-seronegative. The CDR3 runs from the conserved cysteine through the conserved F or W. The D gene is left open where the match is weak.

D gene,V gene,CDR3 protein
TRBD1,TRBV19,CASSLGQGDVEKLFF
NA,TRBV12-1,CASSPDRARAAEQYF
NA,TRBV5-1,CASSLYGAFF
TRBD1,TRBV5-1,CASSLLGQGTLDTEAFF
NA,TRBV7-2,CASSLWSSNQPQHF
NA,TRBV18,CASSPPKKGTSFNEQFF
TRBD1,TRBV27,CASSLLEGASTEAFF
NA,TRBV7-2,CASSAGYNNQPQHF
TRBD1,TRBV6-1,CASSRTGMEQFF
NA,TRBV11-1,CASSPDYSYEQYF
TRBD1,TRBV15,CATSSDRGLRELFF
TRBD2,TRBV10-3,CAIRGTSGRGTGELFF
TRBD2,TRBV7-8,CASSLGSKTSGSDTQYF
NA,TRBV2,CASSEGLATDTQYF
NA,TRBV7-2,CATSGGETQYF
TRBD1,TRBV19,CASSTPGQGGVGYTF
NA,TRBV5-1,CASSTSPQSTDTQYF
TRBD2,TRBV6-1,CASSTTSHTDTQYF
NA,TRBV27,CASSPPGKGPLAGELFF
NA,TRBV21-1,CASSKTSGFTDTQYF
TRBD2,TRBV30,CAWRELAGGNEQFF
TRBD2,TRBV28,CASSPRRGSYTDTQYF
TRBD1,TRBV5-4,CASSQTGQPYGYTF
TRBD2,TRBV7-2,CASSFTSGSSYEQYF
NA,TRBV10-3,CAISVTNNSNQPQHF
NA,TRBV6-4,CASSVEEGGSPLHF
TRBD2,TRBV27,CASRTSGSYEQYF
TRBD1,TRBV2,CASGQETGGLTEAFF
NA,TRBV7-8,CASSFPLGGDTQYF
TRBD2,TRBV29-1,CSPGRTSGREGETQYF
TRBD2,TRBV29-1,CSVLALAGGNPNTGELFF
NA,TRBV19,CASTPGRGASQPQHF
NA,TRBV2,CASSDEGNQPQHF
NA,TRBV6-1,CAAGSEQHF
NA,TRBV2,CASSEAGAPTGYF
NA,TRBV5-1,CASSLGQPGSGNTIYF
NA,TRBV9,CASSVALGFEETQYF
TRBD2,TRBV7-9,CASVLAPSSYEQYF
TRBD2,TRBV6-5,CASRAAGGGIGEQFF
TRBD2,TRBV5-4,CASSDSGRADEQYF
TRBD1,TRBV5-1,CASSVNRGMNTEAFF
NA,TRBV9,CASSVSVAPYEQYF
NA,TRBV28,CATTRAGAGVYEQYF
NA,TRBV21-1,CASRNAGGTETEAFF
NA,TRBV14,CASSPDFSYNEQFF
NA,TRBV6-1,CASSEDDSMNTEAFF